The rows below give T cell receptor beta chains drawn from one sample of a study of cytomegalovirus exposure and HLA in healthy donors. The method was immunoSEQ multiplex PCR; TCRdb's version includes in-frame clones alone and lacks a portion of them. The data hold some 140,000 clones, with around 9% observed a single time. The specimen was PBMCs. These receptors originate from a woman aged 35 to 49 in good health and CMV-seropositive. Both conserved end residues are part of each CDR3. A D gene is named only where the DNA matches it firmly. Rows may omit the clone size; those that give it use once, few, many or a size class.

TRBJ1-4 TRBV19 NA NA CASKRRDFNEKLFF TGTGCCAGTAAACGCCGGGATTTTAATGAAAAACTGTTTTTT
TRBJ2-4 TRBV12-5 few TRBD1 CASGPTGWAKNIQYF TGTGCTAGTGGTCCGACAGGGTGGGCCAAAAACATTCAGTACTTC
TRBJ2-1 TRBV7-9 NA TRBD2 CASSLRAGNNEQFF TGTGCCAGCAGCTTACGAGCGGGGAACAATGAGCAGTTCTTC
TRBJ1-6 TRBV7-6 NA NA CASSLVSGHDSPLHF TGTGCCAGCAGCTTAGTGTCAGGCCATGATTCACCCCTCCACTTT
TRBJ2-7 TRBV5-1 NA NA CASSSHSADGLPYEQYF TGCGCCAGCAGCTCACACAGCGCGGACGGACTACCCTACGAGCAGTACTTC
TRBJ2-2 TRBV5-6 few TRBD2 CASSLAGPGELFF TGTGCCAGCAGCTTAGCGGGGCCCGGGGAGCTGTTTTTT
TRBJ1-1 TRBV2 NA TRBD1 CASRPSGTGLLNTEAFF TGTGCCAGCAGGCCCTCCGGGACAGGATTACTGAACACTGAAGCTTTCTTT
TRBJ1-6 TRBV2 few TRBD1 CASRETGNDNSPLHF TGTGCCAGCAGGGAGACAGGGAACGATAATTCACCCCTCCACTTT
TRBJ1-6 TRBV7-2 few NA CASSRGGGGISPLHF TGTGCCAGCAGCCGAGGGGGGGGCGGGATTTCACCCCTCCACTTT
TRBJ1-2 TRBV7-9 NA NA CASSANTEVDITYGYTF TGTGCCAGCAGCGCCAATACCGAAGTGGACATCACCTATGGCTACACCTTC
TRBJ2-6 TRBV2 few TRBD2 CASRSAGDSGANVLTF TGTGCCAGCCGTTCTGCGGGAGACTCTGGGGCCAACGTCCTGACTTTC
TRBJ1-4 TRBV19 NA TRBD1 CASSTGQGANEKLFF TGTGCCAGTAGTACGGGACAGGGGGCTAATGAAAAACTGTTTTTT
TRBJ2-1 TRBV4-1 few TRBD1 CASSQEGAGTGSYEQFF TGCGCCAGCAGCCAAGAGGGAGCAGGGACAGGCTCGTATGAGCAGTTCTTC
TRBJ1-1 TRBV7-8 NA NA CASSLDRNTEAFF TGTGCCAGCAGCTTAGACAGGAACACTGAAGCTTTCTTT
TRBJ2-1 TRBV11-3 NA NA CASSLGGLYNEQFF TGTGCCAGCAGCTTGGGGGGGCTATACAATGAGCAGTTCTTC
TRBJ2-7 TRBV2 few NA CASSEGTAYEQYF TGTGCCAGCAGTGAAGGGACAGCCTACGAGCAGTACTTC